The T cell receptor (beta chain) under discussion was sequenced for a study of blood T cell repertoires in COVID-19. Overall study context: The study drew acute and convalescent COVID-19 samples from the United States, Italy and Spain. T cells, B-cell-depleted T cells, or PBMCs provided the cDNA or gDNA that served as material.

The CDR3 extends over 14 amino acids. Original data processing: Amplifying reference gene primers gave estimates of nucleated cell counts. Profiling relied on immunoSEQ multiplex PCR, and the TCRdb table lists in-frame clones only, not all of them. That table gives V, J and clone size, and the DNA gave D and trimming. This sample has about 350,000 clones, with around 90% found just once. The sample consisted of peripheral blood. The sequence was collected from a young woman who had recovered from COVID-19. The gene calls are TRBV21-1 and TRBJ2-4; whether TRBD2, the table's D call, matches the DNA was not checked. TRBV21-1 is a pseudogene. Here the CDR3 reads CATIRREPGNIQYF. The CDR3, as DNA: TGTGCCACCATTAGGCGGGAGCCCGGGAACATTCAGTACTTC.